Reported below is one T cell receptor beta chain. The method was immunoSEQ multiplex PCR; TCRdb's version includes in-frame clones alone and lacks a portion of them. Of about 210,000 clones in the sample, approximately 82% were seen once. Germline V gene lookup returns CDR1 LNHDA and CDR2 SQIVND (reference sequence). The CDR3 runs 16 residues. The trim removed 4 bases at V and 4 bases at J, leaving 5 bases unmatched. The source of the sample is a study of blood T cell repertoires in COVID-19. Overall study context: The cDNA or gDNA used as material had been derived from T cells, B-cell-depleted T cells, or PBMCs.

The sample taken for sequencing was peripheral blood. The sequence came from a man aged 35 to 55 who had recovered from COVID-19. The chain has TRBV19 and TRBJ2-7, with 15 nucleotides matching TRBD2. CDR3 sequence (DNA): TGTGCCAGTAGTACCGGACTAGCGGGGGGGCCATACGAGCAGTACTTC. It translates to CASSTGLAGGPYEQYF. Using reference TRBV19 and TRBJ2-7 for the parts outside the CDR3, the full variable domain is DGGITQSPKYLFRKEGQNVTLSCEQNLNHDAMYWYRQDPGQGLRLIYYSQIVNDFQKGDIAEGYSVSREKKESFPLTVTSAQKNPTAFYLCASSTGLAGGPYEQYFGPGTRLTVT.